The 9 T cell receptor beta chains below all came from one sample that was sequenced in a study of cytomegalovirus exposure and HLA in healthy donors. PCR was performed using 60 Vbeta and 13 Jbeta primers. Profiling relied on immunoSEQ multiplex PCR, and the TCRdb table lists in-frame clones only, not all of them. The table has over 110,000 clones, approximately 79% seen once. Sequencing was carried out using PBMCs. These receptors all stem from a man between 18 and 29 years old in good health and CMV-seronegative.

The chain has TRBV7-9 and TRBJ2-1; 7 bases are a match to TRBD1. The CDR3 extends over 13 amino acids. Trimming took 4 bases from V and 10 from J; bases not matched to a gene: 7. Looked up from germline, CDR1 is SEHNR and CDR2 is FQNEAQ (reference sequence). For the CDR3, the DNA is TGTGCCAGCAGCTCGACGGACAGGAGCGAGCAGTTCTTC. Its translation: CASSSTDRSEQFF.

This chain's CDR3 is CASSEWRSGNTIYF. CDR3 sequence (DNA): TGTGCCAGTAGCGAATGGAGATCTGGAAACACCATATATTTT. This chain connects TRBV19 to TRBJ1-3; D unresolved. The CDR3 sequence is 14 residues long. Looked up from germline, CDR1 is LNHDA and CDR2 is SQIVND (reference sequence). The V end was cut by 6 bases, the J end by 1 base, with 10 bases between.

The chain links TRBV15 to TRBJ1-5; 7 bases are a match to TRBD1. The CDR3 runs to 15 residues. CDR1 LNHNV and CDR2 YYDKDF come from the germline V gene (reference sequence). The V gene end was trimmed by 0 bases and the J gene end by 10 bases; junction bases not matched to a gene: 9. DNA of the CDR3: TGTGCCACCAGCAGAGATAAGGGGGCTCGGGATCCCCAGCATTTT. It codes for CATSRDKGARDPQHF.

The chain uses TRBV29-1 and TRBJ1-1, with 7 bases identical to TRBD1. Germline V gene data show CDR1 as SQVTM and CDR2 as ANQGSEA. This CDR3 comprises 13 residues. The J segment lost 4 bases and the V segment lost 7 bases, leaving 9 bases of the junction unmatched. CDR3 amino acids: CSAAQGTSTEAFF. The CDR3 DNA is TGCAGCGCTGCACAGGGGACGAGCACTGAAGCTTTCTTT.

This rearrangement joins TRBV10-3 to TRBJ1-5; a possible D gene is TRBD1 (6 bases). CDR1 is ENHRY, CDR2 SYGVKD, per germline. The V end was cut by 2 bases, the J end by 4 bases, with 9 bases between. The CDR3 covers 14 residues. The chain's CDR3 is CAISEDRINQPQHF. Written as DNA, the CDR3 is TGTGCCATCAGTGAGGACAGGATAAATCAGCCCCAGCATTTT.

This chain uses TRBV6-5 with TRBJ1-2; 9 bases match TRBD1. The germline V gene encodes CDR1 MNHEY and CDR2 SVGAGI. The CDR3 is 13 residues long. The ends lost 4 bases at V and 7 bases at J; junction bases unmatched: 4. The DNA of the CDR3 is TGTGCCAGCAGTTTGGACAGGGGTCGTGGCTACACCTTC. Amino acid sequence: CASSLDRGRGYTF.

V is TRBV19 and J is TRBJ1-2; 9 bases match TRBD1. V shed 9 bases, J shed 7 bases, and the junction held 12 bases outside the gene matches. Germline V gives CDR1 LNHDA, CDR2 SQIVND (reference sequence). This CDR3 is built from 14 residues. The chain's CDR3 is CASINRDRVGGYTF. The CDR3 nucleotides read TGTGCCAGCATCAACCGGGACAGGGTGGGTGGCTACACCTTC.

CDR3 protein: CASSIYGEVTQYF. CDR3 DNA sequence: TGTGCCAGTAGTATATATGGGGAGGTGACGCAGTATTTT. The chain recombines TRBV19 with TRBJ2-3; possibly TRBD2 for D (6 bases). V lost 2 bases and J 9 bases, leaving 12 bases between the germline ends. Per the germline V gene, CDR1 is LNHDA and CDR2 is SQIVND (reference sequence). This CDR3 has 13 residues.

V is TRBV9 and J is TRBJ1-4, with D perhaps matching TRBD1 (5 bases). Per germline, CDR1 SGDLS and CDR2 YYNGEE. V was cut by 3 bases and J by 6 bases, with 9 bases left in between. The CDR3 totals 13 residues. Written as DNA, the CDR3 is TGTGCCAGCAGCGCGCTAGGGGATGAAAAACTGTTTTTT. This sequence encodes CASSALGDEKLFF. Looking up the rest from reference TRBV9 and TRBJ1-4 gives the full variable domain: DSGVTQTPKHLITATGQRVTLRCSPRSGDLSVYWYQQSLDQGLQFLIQYYNGEERAKGNILERFSAQQFPDLHSELNLSSLELGDSALYFCASSALGDEKLFFGSGTQLSVL.